The clone carrying this T cell receptor beta chain was observed once. Its antigen remains unknown. The data originate from a study of T cell responses to AZD1222 COVID-19 vaccine. Turning to the study itself: Second-dose schedules of about 4 or about 12 weeks were combined. Overall study results and limits: The donor group comprised mostly white British people and more females; the analysis possibly underestimated clonal diversity. Baseline antibody screening turned up just six seropositive AZD1222 recipients. Repertoire sampling occurred only after the peak T cell response.

Some clones are missing from TCRdb's copy, which holds only in-frame ones; the method was immunoSEQ multiplex PCR. The sample gives fewer than 35,000 clones, 90% to 95% of which show up once; 35% to 50% is in the top ten. This TCR came from an adult in good health. This material consisted of peripheral blood, taken on day 0 of AZD1222 vaccination.

The CDR3 bases are TGTGCCAGCAGCTTGGGGAGGACAGACCCGCTTAAAGACAATGAGCAGTTCTTC. It translates to CASSLGRTDPLKDNEQFF. This rearrangement joins TRBV5-8 to TRBJ2-1, with D perhaps matching TRBD1 (6 bases). The CDR3 length is 18 residues. The germline V and J ends were trimmed by 0 bases and 5 bases, with 21 bases remaining between them. From germline, CDR1 is SGHTS and CDR2 YDEGEE.